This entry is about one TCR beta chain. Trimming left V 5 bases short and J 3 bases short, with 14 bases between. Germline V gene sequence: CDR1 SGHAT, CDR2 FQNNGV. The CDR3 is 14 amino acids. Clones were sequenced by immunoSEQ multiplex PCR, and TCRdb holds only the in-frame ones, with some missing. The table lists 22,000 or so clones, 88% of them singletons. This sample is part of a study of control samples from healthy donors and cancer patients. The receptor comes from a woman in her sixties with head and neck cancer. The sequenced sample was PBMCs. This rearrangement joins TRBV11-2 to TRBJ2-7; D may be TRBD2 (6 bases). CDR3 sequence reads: CASSRGAGGYEQYF. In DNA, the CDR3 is TGTGCCAGCAGCCGCGGGGCAGGCGGCTACGAGCAGTACTTC.